The sequence of this T cell receptor (beta chain) was determined in a study of cytomegalovirus exposure and HLA in healthy donors. Both 60 Vbeta primers and 13 Jbeta primers went into the PCR. Using immunoSEQ multiplex PCR, the repertoire was profiled, and TCRdb retains in-frame clones only, with some absent. The sample table includes about 49,000 clones. The CDR3 contains 13 residues. The germline V gene has CDR1 SGHNT and CDR2 YYREEE (reference sequence). V lost 2 bases to trimming and J lost 2 bases, with 6 bases between them. The sample comprised PBMCs. The chain recombines TRBV5-4 with TRBJ2-3, with no clear D. This clonotype was obtained from a man aged 18 to 30 in good health and CMV-seropositive. The CDR3 DNA follows: TGTGCCAGCAGCTTCGAGGACACAGATACGCAGTATTTT. It codes for CASSFEDTDTQYF. The complete variable domain, with remaining parts taken from reference TRBV5-4 and TRBJ2-3, reads ETGVTQSPTHLIKTRGQQVTLRCSSQSGHNTVSWYQQALGQGPQFIFQYYREEENGRGNFPPRFSGLQFPNYSSELNVNALELDDSALYLCASSFEDTDTQYFGPGTRLTVL.